This paragraph covers one T cell receptor (beta chain) sequence. Its antigen is currently unknown. The length of the CDR3 is 19 residues. The V gene end was trimmed by 1 base and the J gene end by 0 bases; junction bases not matched to a gene: 6. Looked up from germline, CDR1 is LGHNA and CDR2 is YSLEER. The source of the sample is a study of OX40 agonist ivuxolimab in advanced cancers. Overall study: Patients achieving partial responses numbered three: one hepatocellular carcinoma case and two cutaneous melanoma cases.

Repertoires were generated with immunoSEQ multiplex PCR, while TCRdb's copy carries only in-frame clones and drops some. The sample carries about 17,000 clones, 85% to 90% recorded once. Findings of the study overall: Part of the nonresponder group also had normalized T-cell clonal expansion that was low.

This TCR was sampled from an adult with an advanced solid tumor such as melanoma, head and neck, liver or kidney cancer. Material: CD4+ or CD8+ T cells sorted from blood, obtained in a trial of the OX40 agonist ivuxolimab. J is TRBJ2-2 and V is TRBV4-3; 12 bases are a match to TRBD2. In nucleotides, the CDR3 is TGCGCCAGCAGCCAAGGATCAAGGACTAGCGGGGCGAACACCGGGGAGCTGTTTTTT. Its translation: CASSQGSRTSGANTGELFF.